This is a list of T cell receptor beta chains from one sample in a study of cytomegalovirus exposure and HLA in healthy donors. Profiling relied on immunoSEQ multiplex PCR, and the TCRdb table lists in-frame clones only, not all of them. The sample shows 150,000 to 200,000 clones, 75% to 85% of them seen only once. The sequencing sample was made of PBMCs. Every receptor here comes from a boy younger than 18 in good health and CMV-seronegative. Both conserved end residues are part of each CDR3. The D gene is left open where the match is weak. Size tells how often a clone was seen (once, few, many) or the class of an expanded clone, and some rows leave it out.

j_gene | v_gene | d_gene | abundance | CDR3aa | CDR3nt
TRBJ2-3 | TRBV7-3 | TRBD2 | - | CASSLNVVGLAGSPTRTDTQYF | TGTGCCAGCAGCTTAAATGTGGTAGGGCTAGCGGGATCCCCAACTAGGACAGATACGCAGTATTTT
TRBJ2-3 | TRBV6-1 | TRBD1 | - | CASREQGADSTDTQYF | TGTGCCAGCAGAGAACAGGGGGCGGACAGCACAGATACGCAGTATTTT
TRBJ1-1 | TRBV13 | TRBD1 | - | CASSLTGGSLNTEAFF | TGTGCCAGCAGCTTGACAGGGGGCTCCTTGAACACTGAAGCTTTCTTT
TRBJ2-5 | TRBV5-6 | TRBD2 | few | CASSLTSGGTETQYF | TGTGCCAGCAGCTTGACCAGCGGGGGGACAGAGACCCAGTACTTC
TRBJ1-2 | TRBV19 | - | - | CASSMGGERYGYTF | TGTGCCAGTAGTATGGGGGGAGAGAGATATGGCTACACCTTC
TRBJ2-7 | TRBV5-1 | TRBD1 | - | CASSFGTGGYEQYF | TGCGCCAGCAGCTTCGGGACAGGGGGCTACGAGCAGTACTTC
TRBJ2-2 | TRBV9 | - | - | CASSVSLGPGQGNTGELFF | TGTGCCAGCAGCGTTTCCCTCGGGCCGGGACAAGGGAACACCGGGGAGCTGTTTTTT
TRBJ2-2 | TRBV7-7 | TRBD2 | - | CASSLSSGGNTGELFF | TGTGCTAGCAGCTTATCTAGCGGAGGGAACACCGGGGAGCTGTTTTTT
TRBJ1-2 | TRBV27 | - | - | CASSLKWGGGGYTF | TGTGCCAGCAGTTTAAAATGGGGAGGAGGCGGCTACACCTTC
TRBJ1-2 | TRBV6-5 | - | - | CASSYGSANYGYTF | TGTGCCAGCAGTTATGGCAGCGCTAACTATGGCTACACCTTC
TRBJ2-1 | TRBV14 | - | - | CASSQRWSDYNEQFF | TGTGCCAGCAGCCAGCGGTGGTCGGATTACAATGAGCAGTTCTTC
TRBJ2-5 | TRBV7-9 | TRBD1 | - | CASSLDFRTGGMETQYF | TGTGCCAGCAGCTTAGACTTTAGGACAGGGGGAATGGAGACCCAGTACTTC
TRBJ2-7 | TRBV23-1 | - | - | CASSQSRLTGIYEQYF | TGCGCCAGCAGTCAATCGCGCCTAACGGGGATCTACGAGCAGTACTTC
TRBJ2-7 | TRBV9 | TRBD2 | - | CASSVEGGLAGIYEQYF | TGTGCCAGCAGCGTAGAAGGGGGACTAGCGGGAATATACGAGCAGTACTTC
TRBJ2-7 | TRBV10-3 | TRBD1 | few | CAISEADRAYEQYF | TGTGCCATCAGTGAGGCCGACAGGGCCTACGAGCAGTACTTC
TRBJ1-3 | TRBV6-5 | - | - | CASSAGGNTIYF | TGTGCCAGCAGTGCCGGTGGAAACACCATATATTTT
TRBJ2-1 | TRBV15 | - | - | CATSRDAATATYNEQFF | TGTGCCACCAGCAGAGATGCCGCGACAGCCACCTACAATGAGCAGTTCTTC
TRBJ1-2 | TRBV9 | - | once | CASSGANYGYTF | TGTGCCAGCAGCGGAGCTAACTATGGCTACACCTTC
TRBJ1-1 | TRBV7-8 | TRBD1 | - | CASSFQSGTANTEAFF | TGTGCCAGCAGCTTCCAGTCCGGGACAGCGAACACTGAAGCTTTCTTT
TRBJ1-2 | TRBV9 | TRBD1 | - | CASSGGRGTANYGYTF | TGTGCCAGCAGCGGGGGCAGGGGGACTGCTAACTATGGCTACACCTTC
TRBJ2-7 | TRBV30 | TRBD1 | - | CAWSTGQGKYEQYF | TGTGCCTGGAGTACTGGACAGGGGAAGTACGAGCAGTACTTC
TRBJ1-1 | TRBV4-1 | - | - | CASSQVTVMNTEAFF | TGCGCCAGCAGCCAAGTTACAGTAATGAACACTGAAGCTTTCTTT
TRBJ1-6 | TRBV19 | - | - | CASSMSRSSLHF | TGTGCCAGTAGTATGTCCAGATCCTCCCTCCACTTT
TRBJ2-5 | TRBV19 | - | - | CASSMLRGGRETQYF | TGTGCCAGTAGTATGCTCAGGGGAGGGCGAGAGACCCAGTACTTC
TRBJ2-2 | TRBV9 | TRBD1 | - | CASSSRDRGFPGELFF | TGTGCCAGCAGCTCCCGGGACAGGGGGTTCCCCGGGGAGCTGTTTTTT
TRBJ2-1 | TRBV27 | TRBD2 | - | CASSSSSDLSGIYNEQFF | TGTGCCAGCAGTTCCTCATCAGATCTAAGCGGGATATACAATGAGCAGTTCTTC
TRBJ1-2 | TRBV25-1 | TRBD1 | few | CASRSDRDGGYTF | TGTGCCAGCAGAAGTGACAGGGATGGAGGCTACACCTTC
TRBJ2-1 | TRBV19 | - | - | CASIGLLGGNEQFF | TGTGCCAGTATCGGCCTTCTTGGCGGGAATGAGCAGTTCTTC
TRBJ2-7 | TRBV20-1 | TRBD2 | - | CSAAGGYEQYF | TGCAGTGCTGCGGGGGGCTACGAGCAGTACTTC
TRBJ2-1 | TRBV4-2 | TRBD2 | few | CASSQDPLLAGPSNEQFF | TGTGCCAGCAGCCAAGATCCCCTCCTAGCGGGACCCTCAAATGAGCAGTTCTTC
TRBJ2-7 | TRBV7-2 | TRBD1 | - | CASSFYLGTGRTYEQYF | TGTGCCAGCAGCTTCTACCTCGGGACAGGGAGGACCTACGAGCAGTACTTC
TRBJ1-2 | TRBV5-1 | - | - | CASRQTSLGAGGYTF | TGCGCCAGCAGACAAACTTCTTTGGGGGCGGGTGGCTACACCTTC
TRBJ2-2 | TRBV6-4 | TRBD1 | - | CASSVQGANTGELFF | TGTGCCAGCAGCGTCCAGGGGGCGAACACCGGGGAGCTGTTTTTT
TRBJ2-1 | TRBV7-3 | TRBD2 | - | CASSSRTSLDRRYNEQFF | TGTGCCAGCAGTTCTCGGACTAGCCTCGACCGTCGGTACAATGAGCAGTTCTTC
TRBJ2-3 | TRBV27 | - | - | CASEAPILGTQYF | TGTGCCAGCGAGGCCCCTATACTTGGGACGCAGTATTTT
TRBJ1-2 | TRBV30 | TRBD1 | - | CAWSAASQGAYGYTF | TGTGCCTGGAGTGCCGCGTCACAGGGGGCATATGGCTACACCTTC
TRBJ2-3 | TRBV18 | - | - | CASGGATDTQYF | TGTGCCAGCGGGGGGGCGACAGATACGCAGTATTTT
TRBJ1-6 | TRBV9 | - | - | CASSVDPGRNSPLHF | TGTGCCAGCAGCGTCGACCCGGGGAGGAATTCACCCCTCCACTTT
TRBJ1-1 | TRBV18 | - | - | CASSPRTVNTEAFF | TGTGCCAGCTCACCACGGACAGTGAACACTGAAGCTTTCTTT
TRBJ2-7 | TRBV11-3 | TRBD1 | - | CASRKRTGSLYEQYF | TGTGCCAGCAGGAAAAGGACAGGGTCTCTCTACGAGCAGTACTTC
TRBJ1-1 | TRBV7-2 | - | - | CASSAGANTEAFF | TGTGCCAGCAGCGCGGGAGCGAACACTGAAGCTTTCTTT
TRBJ1-1 | TRBV9 | - | - | CASSVATRGFNTEAFF | TGTGCCAGCAGCGTAGCGACCCGGGGGTTTAATACTGAAGCTTTCTTT
TRBJ1-5 | TRBV20-1 | - | - | CSAGGAQPQHF | TGCAGTGCGGGGGGAGCTCAGCCCCAGCATTTT
TRBJ2-1 | TRBV4-2 | - | - | CASSQVQGGNEQFF | TGTGCCAGCAGCCAAGTTCAAGGGGGCAATGAGCAGTTCTTC
TRBJ2-5 | TRBV4-1 | TRBD2 | - | CASSPLLAGRGETQYF | TGCGCCAGCAGCCCATTACTAGCGGGACGGGGGGAGACCCAGTACTTC
TRBJ2-1 | TRBV27 | - | - | CASSPERSSYNEQFF | TGTGCCAGCAGTCCAGAAAGGAGCTCCTACAATGAGCAGTTCTTC
TRBJ1-5 | TRBV7-2 | TRBD1 | once | CASSSLPGQLNYSNQPQHF | TGTGCCAGCAGCTCCTTACCGGGACAGCTGAACTATAGCAATCAGCCCCAGCATTTT
TRBJ1-2 | TRBV5-4 | - | - | CASSLDSHYGYTF | TGTGCCAGCAGCTTGGACAGCCACTATGGCTACACCTTC